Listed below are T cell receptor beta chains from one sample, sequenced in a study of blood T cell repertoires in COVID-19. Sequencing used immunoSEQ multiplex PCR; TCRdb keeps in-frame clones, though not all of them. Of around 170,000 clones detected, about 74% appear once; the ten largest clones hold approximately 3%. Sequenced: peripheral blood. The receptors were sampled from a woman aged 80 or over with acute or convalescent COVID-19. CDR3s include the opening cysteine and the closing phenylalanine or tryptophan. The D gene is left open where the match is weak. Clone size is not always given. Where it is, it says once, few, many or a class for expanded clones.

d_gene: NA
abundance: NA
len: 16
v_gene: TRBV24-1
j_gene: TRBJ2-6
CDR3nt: TGTGCCACCAGTGAATCCACAGAGACCGAGGCCAACGTCCTGACTTTC
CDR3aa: CATSESTETEANVLTF

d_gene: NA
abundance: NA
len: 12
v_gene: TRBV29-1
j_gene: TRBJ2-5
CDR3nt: TGCAGCGTCCGGGGATCCCAAGAGACCCAGTACTTC
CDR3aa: CSVRGSQETQYF

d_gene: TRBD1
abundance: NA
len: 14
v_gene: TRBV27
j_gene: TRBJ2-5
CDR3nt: TGTGCCAGCAGTCTGCAAAGACAGGGAAAGACCCAGTACTTC
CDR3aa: CASSLQRQGKTQYF

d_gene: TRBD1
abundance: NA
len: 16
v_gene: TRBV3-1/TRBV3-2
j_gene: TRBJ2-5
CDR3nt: TGTGCCAGCAGCCAACTAGGGACAGGGGGCGAAGAGACCCAGTACTTC
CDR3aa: CASSQLGTGGEETQYF

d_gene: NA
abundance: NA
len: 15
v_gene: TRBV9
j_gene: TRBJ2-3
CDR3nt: TGTGCCAGCAGCGTCGACGCGGCCAGCACAGATACGCAGTATTTT
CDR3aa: CASSVDAASTDTQYF

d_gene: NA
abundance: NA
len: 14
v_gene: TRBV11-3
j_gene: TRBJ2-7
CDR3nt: TGTGCCAGCAGCCCCGACTACCGCTCCTACGAGCAGTACTTC
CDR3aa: CASSPDYRSYEQYF

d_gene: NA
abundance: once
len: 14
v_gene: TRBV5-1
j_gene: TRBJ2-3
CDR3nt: TGCGCCAGCAGCTTCATGACAGGATCAGATACGCAGTATTTT
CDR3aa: CASSFMTGSDTQYF

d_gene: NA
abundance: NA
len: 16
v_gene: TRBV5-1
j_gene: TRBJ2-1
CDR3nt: TGCGCCAGCAGCTTGGAGGGGTCGGCAGGGTCCAATGAGCAGTTCTTC
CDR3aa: CASSLEGSAGSNEQFF

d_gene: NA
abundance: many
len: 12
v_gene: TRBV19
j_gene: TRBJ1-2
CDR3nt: TGTGCCAGTGGAGTCGGCAACTATGGCTACACCTTC
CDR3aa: CASGVGNYGYTF

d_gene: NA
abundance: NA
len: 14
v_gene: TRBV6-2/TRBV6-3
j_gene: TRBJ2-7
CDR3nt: TGTGCCAGCAGTTACTCCGCCGGGAACTACGAGCAGTACTTC
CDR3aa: CASSYSAGNYEQYF

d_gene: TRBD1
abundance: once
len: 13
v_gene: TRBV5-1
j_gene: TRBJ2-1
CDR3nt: TGCGCCAGCAACCAGGGGGCAGACCTTGAGCAGTTCTTC
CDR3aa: CASNQGADLEQFF

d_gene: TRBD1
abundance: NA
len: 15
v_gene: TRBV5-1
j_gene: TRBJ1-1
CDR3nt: TGCGCCAGCAGCCAGAATCCAGGGGGAGACACTGAAGCTTTCTTT
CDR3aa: CASSQNPGGDTEAFF

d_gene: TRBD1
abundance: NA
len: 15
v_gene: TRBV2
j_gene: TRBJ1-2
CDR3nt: TGTGCCAGCAGTGGTGGGGTTGGACAGGGCAACGGCTACACCTTC
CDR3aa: CASSGGVGQGNGYTF

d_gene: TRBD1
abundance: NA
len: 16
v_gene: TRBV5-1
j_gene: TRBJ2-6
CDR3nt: TGCGCCAGCAGCTTGGCCGGGACAGCTGGGGCCAACGTCCTGACTTTC
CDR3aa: CASSLAGTAGANVLTF

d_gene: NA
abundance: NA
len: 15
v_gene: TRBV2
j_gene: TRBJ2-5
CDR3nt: TGTGCCAGCAGGCGGTCGCCAGGGTATGAGGAGACCCAGTACTTC
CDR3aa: CASRRSPGYEETQYF

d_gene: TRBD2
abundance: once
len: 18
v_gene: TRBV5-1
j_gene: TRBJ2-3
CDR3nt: TGCGCCAGCAGCTTACCTAGCGGGGGAGTCGTAGGGACAGATACGCAGTATTTT
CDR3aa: CASSLPSGGVVGTDTQYF

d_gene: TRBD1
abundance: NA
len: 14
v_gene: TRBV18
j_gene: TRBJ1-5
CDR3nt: TGTGCCAGCTCCGGACAGGGGGGCAATCAGCCCCAGCATTTT
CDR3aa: CASSGQGGNQPQHF

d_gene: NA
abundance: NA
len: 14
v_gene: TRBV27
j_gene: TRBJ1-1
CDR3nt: TGTGCCAGCAGTTTATCGTCCAGGGTCTCTGAAGCTTTCTTT
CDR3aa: CASSLSSRVSEAFF

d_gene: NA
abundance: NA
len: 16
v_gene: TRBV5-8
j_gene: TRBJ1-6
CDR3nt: TGTGCCAGCAGCTTGATCGGTGGGCAGGGTTTTTCACCCCTCCACTTT
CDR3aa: CASSLIGGQGFSPLHF

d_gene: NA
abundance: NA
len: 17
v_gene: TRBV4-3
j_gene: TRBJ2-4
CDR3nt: TGCGCCAGCAGCCAAGATTTAATAGGACTAGCCAAAAACATTCAGTACTTC
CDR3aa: CASSQDLIGLAKNIQYF

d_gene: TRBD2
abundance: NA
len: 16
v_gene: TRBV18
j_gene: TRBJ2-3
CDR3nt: TGTGCCAGCTCACTACTAGCGGGAGGGCCCTCAGATACGCAGTATTTT
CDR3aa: CASSLLAGGPSDTQYF

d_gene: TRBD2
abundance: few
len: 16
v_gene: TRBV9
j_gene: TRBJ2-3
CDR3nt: TGTGCCAGCAGCGTAATCGGGGGAGGGTTTACAGATACGCAGTATTTT
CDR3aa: CASSVIGGGFTDTQYF

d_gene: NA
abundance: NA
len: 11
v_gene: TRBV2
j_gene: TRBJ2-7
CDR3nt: TGTGCCAGCAGGGACTACTACGAGCAGTACTTC
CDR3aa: CASRDYYEQYF

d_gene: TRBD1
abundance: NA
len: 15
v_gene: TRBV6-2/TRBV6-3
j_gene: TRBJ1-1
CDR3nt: TGTGCCAGCAGCCTGGACAGGGGAGGAGAGACTGAAGCTTTCTTT
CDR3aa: CASSLDRGGETEAFF

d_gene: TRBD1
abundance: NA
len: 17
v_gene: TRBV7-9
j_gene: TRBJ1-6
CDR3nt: TGTGCCAGCAGCTTAGAGGGCAGGGGGCGGATCGATTCACCCCTCCACTTT
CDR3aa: CASSLEGRGRIDSPLHF